The rows below give T cell receptor beta chains drawn from one sample of a study of T cells in Graves' hyperthyroidism and ophthalmopathy. One entry per CDR3 protein, called by TCRdb with MiXCR from the multiplex PCR reads. The data hold about 580,000 distinct CDR3 sequences, with just over 45% observed a single time. Material: peripheral blood or thyroid tissue (not recorded which). Receptors originate from a woman in her late teens or twenties with Graves' hyperthyroidism. Each CDR3 is given with its conserved first and last residue. A D gene is named only where the DNA matches it firmly. Clone size appears in some rows only: once, few, many, or a class for an expanded clone.

d_gene,abundance,v_gene,j_gene,CDR3nt,CDR3aa
TRBD1,NA,TRBV20-1,TRBJ1-2,TGCAGTGCCTCAGGGGGGGCCGGTGGCTACACCTTC,CSASGGAGGYTF
NA,many,TRBV9,TRBJ1-5,TGTGCCAGCAGCCGGGTGGGGGAACAGCCCCAGCATTTT,CASSRVGEQPQHF
NA,many,TRBV4-1,TRBJ1-5,TGCGCCAGCAGCCAAGATTGGGGGGGGGGTCAGCCCCAGCATTTT,CASSQDWGGGQPQHF
NA,NA,TRBV18,TRBJ1-5,TGTGCCAGCTCGCCCGGGGCCTATAGCAATCAGCCCCAGCATTTT,CASSPGAYSNQPQHF
TRBD1,many,TRBV19,TRBJ1-4,TGTGCCAGTAGTTCGCAAGGGGGCTGGGATGAAAAACTGTTTTTT,CASSSQGGWDEKLFF
NA,NA,TRBV29-1,TRBJ2-5,TGCAGCGTTGAGTCGCAGGTGGATGGGGAGACCCAGTACTTC,CSVESQVDGETQYF
TRBD2,NA,TRBV20-1,TRBJ2-2,TGCAGTGCTAGTTGGACTAGCGGGAGGGCCCTCCACCGGGGAGCTGTTTTT,CSASWTSGRALHRGAVF
NA,NA,TRBV29-1,TRBJ1-1,TGCAGCATTACCGATTCGAGCACTGAAGCTTTCTTT,CSITDSSTEAFF
NA,few,TRBV29-1,TRBJ2-4,TGCAGCGTTCACGGGGACACCGAAAACATTCAGTACTTC,CSVHGDTENIQYF
NA,once,TRBV4-1,TRBJ1-5,TGCGCCAGCAGCCAAGCAACAGGAGGCCGCAATCAGCCCCAGCATTTT,CASSQATGGRNQPQHF
TRBD1,many,TRBV20-1,TRBJ1-1,TGCAGTGCTTGGGGACAGGAGGGCTCTGAAGCTTTCTTT,CSAWGQEGSEAFF
NA,NA,TRBV20-1,TRBJ2-7,TGCAGTGCTAGGGGCCAGGGAGGCACCTACGAGCAGTACTTC,CSARGQGGTYEQYF
TRBD1,many,TRBV9,TRBJ2-7,TGTGCCAGCAGCGTAGGTCAGGGGGCGTCAGGCGAGCAGTACTTC,CASSVGQGASGEQYF
NA,many,TRBV7-9,TRBJ1-4,TGTGCCAGCAGCTTAGGCCTAGGAAAACTGTTTTTT,CASSLGLGKLFF
TRBD1,many,TRBV7-9,TRBJ2-7,TGTGCCAGCAGCTTGGAAGGGGGCGGCTACGAGCAGTACTTC,CASSLEGGGYEQYF
TRBD1,many,TRBV2,TRBJ1-1,TGTGCCACCCAGGGGGATTTGACTCGGGGTTGGACTGAAGCTTTCTTT,CATQGDLTRGWTEAFF
NA,NA,TRBV7-2,TRBJ1-2,TGTGCCAGCAGCCCTACCGCTAGGGAAGTTTATGGCTACACCTTC,CASSPTAREVYGYTF
TRBD1,many,TRBV7-2,TRBJ1-1,TGTGCCAGCAGCTTAGCGCCAACAGGGGCGGAAGCTTTCTTT,CASSLAPTGAEAFF
TRBD1,many,TRBV19,TRBJ2-2,TGTGCCAGTAGTATCTCCGGGGACAGGCCGAACACCGGGGAGCTGTTTTTT,CASSISGDRPNTGELFF
NA,many,TRBV24-1,TRBJ2-6,TGTGCCACCAGTGAACCAGCGACACCCTCTGGGGCCAACGTCCTGACTTTC,CATSEPATPSGANVLTF
TRBD2,NA,TRBV7-3,TRBJ2-1,TGTGCCAGCTCACCACCTAGCGGGGTGGGGGAGCAGTTCTTC,CASSPPSGVGEQFF
NA,NA,TRBV7-9,TRBJ1-2,TGTGCCAGCAGCGTTGCGGCGGGGGCAGGGAACTATGGCTACACCTTC,CASSVAAGAGNYGYTF
NA,NA,TRBV10-3,TRBJ1-2,TGTGCCATCAGTGATCAGGGGACTGACTATGGCTACACCTTC,CAISDQGTDYGYTF
NA,NA,TRBV12-5,TRBJ1-4,TGTGCTAGTGGTTTGATCGCCGGGAGGAATGAAAAACTGTTTTTT,CASGLIAGRNEKLFF
NA,NA,TRBV29-1,TRBJ1-2,TGCAGCGTTGTGGAAAGCCAAGGAGGCTACACCTTC,CSVVESQGGYTF
NA,NA,TRBV20-1,TRBJ2-5,TGCAGTTTTGACAGGAGGGAAGAGACCCAGTACTTC,CSFDRREETQYF
TRBD1,NA,TRBV19,TRBJ2-7,TGTGCCAGTAGTCGCCGGGACAGGGGGATCTACGAGCAGTACTTC,CASSRRDRGIYEQYF